This entry features one T cell receptor beta chain sequence. Its antigen is unknown. The record originates from a study of regulatory T cells in long-lasting Graves disease. The CDR3 has 13 residues. CDR1 is MDHEN, CDR2 SYDVKM, per germline. Time point noted: newly diagnosed GD, antithyroid drugs for less than 3 months. From RNA extracted from PBMCs, the TCR library was made. With iRepertoire HTBI primers and Arm-PCR of CDR3 regions, TCR beta libraries were built. TCRdb reanalysed the multiplex PCR reads using MiXCR and keeps one entry per CDR3 protein. The repertoire consists of 200,000 to 250,000 distinct CDR3 sequences, with approximately 18% occurring once and the leading ten covering about an eighth. Study outcomes and limitations: When disease was persistent, TRBV28, TRBJ1-2 and TRBJ2-5 were the favored segments.

This sample also belongs to another study, concerning T cells in Graves' hyperthyroidism and ophthalmopathy. Per that study: TCR CDR3 regions were first amplified by RT-PCR with HTBI primers.

This TCR derives from a woman aged 25 to 39 with Graves disease. The chain employs TRBV28 and TRBJ2-4; 11 nucleotides agree with TRBD1. The J call is doubtful: the DNA matches TRBJ1-2 better. The starting material was peripheral blood mononuclear cells (PBMCs), obtained at new diagnosis, from a patient treated with antithyroid drugs. The CDR3 is CASSLDRGLGYTF. CDR3 coding DNA: TGTGCCAGCAGTTTGGACAGGGGGCTGGGCTACACCTTC.